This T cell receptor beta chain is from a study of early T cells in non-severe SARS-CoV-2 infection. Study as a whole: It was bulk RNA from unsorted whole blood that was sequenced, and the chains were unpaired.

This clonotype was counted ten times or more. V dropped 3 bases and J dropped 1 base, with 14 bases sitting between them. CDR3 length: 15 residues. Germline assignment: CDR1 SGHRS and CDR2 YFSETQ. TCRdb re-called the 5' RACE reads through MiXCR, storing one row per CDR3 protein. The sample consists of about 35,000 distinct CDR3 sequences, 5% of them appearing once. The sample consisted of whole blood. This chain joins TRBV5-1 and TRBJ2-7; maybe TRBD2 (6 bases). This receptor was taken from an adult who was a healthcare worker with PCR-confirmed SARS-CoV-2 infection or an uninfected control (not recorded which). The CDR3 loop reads CASSSGLPGSYEQYF. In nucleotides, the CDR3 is TGCGCCAGCAGCTCGGGACTCCCCGGGTCCTACGAGCAGTACTTC.